This T cell receptor (beta chain) came from a study of metastatic and nonmetastatic thyroid tumors. Study-wide background: Comparative analysis of repertoires was undertaken across blood and tumor or nodule tissue obtained from malignant and benign thyroid patients.

Germline V CDR1 and CDR2: LGHNA, YSLEER. This CDR3 comprises 18 residues. V gave up 1 base and J gave up 7 bases; unmatched junction bases: 17. Each patient went into thyroid surgery without having received any treatment. In this sample, this clone turned up many times. Study processing details: Clinicopathological groups differed in CDR3, with these differences serving to build a distant-metastasis classifier for papillary thyroid cancer. TCRdb re-processed the PCR reads through MiXCR. The V and J calls and clone size come from TCRdb's table, not from the authors' own analysis. This sample carries 14,000 or so clones, about 25% of them seen once, and the ten largest clones take about 8%.

The rearrangement uses TRBV4-3 and TRBJ1-2; 8 bases fit TRBD1. The TCR comes from a female donor with papillary thyroid cancer or a benign thyroid nodule (not recorded which). Some clones in this sample may be carry-over from other donors' samples. Sequencing used blood. CDR3 sequence reads: CASSQGYRTGQVSAGYTF. The CDR3 DNA is TGCGCCAGCAGCCAAGGGTATAGGACGGGACAGGTTTCCGCTGGCTACACCTTC.